This entry features one T cell receptor beta chain sequence. The antigen it recognizes is unknown. Per-base qualities were not stored, and no clone one base away is much larger. The treatment or condition label corresponds to: roughly 19 received Ad26.COV2.S at low or high dose, single or two shots; several received placebo; per-sample allocation not given. Repertoires of vaccine and placebo recipients were sequenced from samples collected on day 63 after the first injection. Cohort 1b enrolled about two dozen adults aged 18-55 years at a single site in Boston, USA, between 29 July and 7 August 2020. Ad26.COV2.S consisted of a replication-incompetent adenovirus type 26 vector by which a prefusion-stabilized SARS-CoV-2 spike protein from the original Wuhan strain was expressed. This record comes from a study of Ad26.COV2.S vaccination and SARS-CoV-2 variants (dated by TCRdb to the early 2020s). Background for the entire study: Donors in the vaccine arm were drawn from COV1001, a multicentre, randomized, double-blind, placebo-controlled phase I-IIa trial testing Ad26.COV2.S in healthy adults. Investigators remained blinded to trial group allocation during experiments and outcome assessment. TCRbeta repertoire sequencing was used to assess the specificity and breadth of SARS-CoV-2-reactive T cell receptors after Ad26.COV2.S vaccination. Trial participants were randomized into five groups of five, in which low-dose or high-dose Ad26.COV2.S was given once or twice, or placebo was given on both occasions. Ad26.COV2.S was given intramuscularly at 5x10^10 or 1x10^11 viral particles, as a single shot or as two shots 56 days apart. The TCR-sequenced set comprised around 30 samples: some 20 Ad26.COV2.S vaccine recipients, 5 placebo recipients and 8 SARS-CoV-2 convalescent individuals.

Based on the germline V gene (reference sequence), the CDR1 and CDR2 sequences are MNHEY and SMNVEV. The CDR3 runs 14 residues from the cysteine to the phenylalanine. Only the CDR3 portion is preserved as DNA: 42 bases, with reading frame beginning at the first base. V trim: 8 bases; J trim: 0 bases; unmatched bases: 5. General findings and caveats noted by the study authors: Comparing responses between vaccine doses or regimens was not something the study was powered to do. After vaccination, spike-specific CD8+ and CD4+ T cell responses were reported to show substantial breadth. Vaccine and placebo recipients had comparable non-spike TCR breadth, which fits with the vaccine containing only spike. According to the authors, total T cell responses may have been underestimated by the TCR breadth and depth analyses. Compared with placebo recipients, Ad26.COV2.S recipients showed higher spike-specific TCR breadth (P = 0.0014).

TCRbeta CDR3 regions were sequenced with the immunoSEQ Assay. After extraction, genomic DNA underwent amplification by bias-controlled multiplex PCR, followed by high-throughput sequencing. As for the authors' bioinformatics: To quantify the absolute abundance of each unique TCRbeta CDR3 region, sequences were collapsed and filtered. T cell fraction was estimated by normalizing TCRbeta template counts to usable DNA, with usable DNA measured through amplification of reference genes found in all nucleated cells. Repertoire TCRs were annotated as SARS-CoV-2-specific by exact matching of V gene, CDR3 amino acid sequence and J gene to a known reactive TCR set. The reference SARS-CoV-2 TCR set was derived from MIRA and filtered for enrichment in COVID-19-positive ImmuneCODE repertoires, a step that removed public or cross-reactive TCRs. Drawing on the MIRA antigens, annotated TCRs were analysed further at the level of specific ORF or position within ORF. Breadth was defined as the number of annotated unique rearrangements divided by the total number of unique productive rearrangements, and depth was defined as the summed frequency of the annotated unique rearrangements. Two-sided Wilcoxon rank-sum tests were applied when comparing TCR breadth between groups. TCRdb took this table from immuneACCESS and kept in-frame rearrangements with V and J called. Such tables lack part of the clones; where checked against another copy, unresolved V genes explain under half of the gap, and the rest is unexplained. The V and J calls and clone size come from that table; D and trimming were worked out from the DNA. The sample yields about 680,000 clones; 89% were counted once. The top ten clonotypes cover roughly 1.5% of the sample.

The clonotype originates from a person between 18 and 59 years old who received the Ad26.COV2.S COVID-19 vaccine or a placebo. Here the chain combines TRBV27 and TRBJ2-7, with 9 bases in between that match TRBD1. Sequencing was performed on peripheral blood, taken in a trial of Ad26.COV2.S vaccine versus placebo. The CDR3 region reads CASRGQGSSYEQYF. The bases are TGTGCCAGCCGCGGACAGGGGAGCTCCTACGAGCAGTACTTC.